This T cell receptor beta chain is from a study of shared clonotypes between healthy human individuals. Clones were sequenced by immunoSEQ multiplex PCR, and TCRdb holds only the in-frame ones, with some missing. Of 2 million to 2.5 million clones listed, approximately 95% are singletons. As to this clone: In the same sample, other DNA sequences code for this CDR3.

From germline, CDR1 is SEHNR and CDR2 FQNEAQ (reference sequence). Trimming took 3 bases from V and 2 from J, leaving 8 bases between them. The CDR3 sequence is 15 residues long. The rearrangement joins TRBV7-9 to TRBJ2-6, with D possibly being TRBD1 (5 bases). The specimen sequenced was naive CD4+ T cells from PBMCs. Subset defined: CD45RA+ positively selected. The TCR was taken from a man between 18 and 29 years old in good health. Some clones in this sample may be carry-over from other donors' samples. DNA of the CDR3: TGTGCCAGCAGCTTGCAAGGGGCTGGGGCCAACGTCCTGACTTTC. The encoded protein is CASSLQGAGANVLTF.